This TCR beta chain was obtained from a study of T cell responses to AZD1222 COVID-19 vaccine. Overall study findings and caveats: The repertoires were collected only after the peak T cell response. The donor group comprised mostly white British people and more females; the analysis possibly underestimated clonal diversity.

The table came from immunoSEQ multiplex PCR; TCRdb's copy has only in-frame clones and leaves some out. Altogether about 110,000 clones are present, around nine tenths being singletons, with the ten largest covering around 2.3%. CDR3 length: 16 amino acids. The V end was cut by 5 bases, the J end by 4 bases, with 15 bases between. CDR1 is SGHTA and CDR2 is FQGTGA in the germline V gene. Worth noting for this clone: Its antigen is unknown.

The rearrangement links TRBV7-3 to TRBJ1-6, with D possibly being TRBD1 (5 bases). The clonotype comes from an adult who received the AZD1222 COVID-19 vaccine. The source was peripheral blood, collected 28 days after the second AZD1222 dose. The CDR3 sequence is CASSGRRSGYNSPLHF. The CDR3 DNA reads TGTGCCAGCAGCGGACGAAGATCAGGGTATAATTCACCCCTCCACTTT.